What follows are 15 T cell receptor beta chains derived from one specimen sequenced in a study of early T cells in non-severe SARS-CoV-2 infection. A single record per CDR3 protein comes from TCRdb applying MiXCR to the 5' RACE reads. The sample contains about 26,000 distinct CDR3 sequences, 4% to 5.5% of which appear only once. Specimen: whole blood. The receptors derive from an adult who was a healthcare worker with PCR-confirmed SARS-CoV-2 infection or an uninfected control (not recorded which).

This clonotype was seen at least ten times. The chain uses TRBV11-2 and TRBJ2-7; 8 bases fit TRBD2. V lost 5 bases and J lost 0; bases outside the gene matches: 9. This CDR3 is 16 amino acids long. Looked up from germline, CDR1 is SGHAT and CDR2 is FQNNGV. This chain's CDR3 is CASSLKGLALSYEQYF. In nucleotides, the CDR3 is TGTGCCAGCAGCCTAAAAGGACTAGCTCTCTCCTACGAGCAGTACTTC.

This clonotype was seen many times. This chain joins TRBV20-1 and TRBJ2-1; D unclear. Germline V gene data show CDR1 as DFQATT and CDR2 as SNEGSKA (reference sequence). CDR3 length: 15 residues. V gave up 4 bases and J gave up 0 bases, with 13 bases separating them. This CDR3 reads CSATPLESSYNEQFF. CDR3 bases: TGCAGTGCTACCCCCTTAGAGAGCTCCTACAATGAGCAGTTCTTC.

This clonotype was detected many times. This chain uses TRBV19 with TRBJ2-7; D gene unclear. The CDR3 is 11 amino acids. Germline CDR1 is LNHDA and CDR2 is SQIVND (reference sequence). V was trimmed by 7 bases and J by 4 bases, leaving 8 bases between them. DNA of the CDR3: TGTGCCAGTATGGGGAATTACGAGCAGTACTTC. Encoded protein: CASMGNYEQYF.

This clonotype was detected many times. V gene TRBV4-1 combines with J gene TRBJ1-4; D unclear. Trimming shortened V by 4 bases and J by 8 bases, and 14 bases separated the two germline ends. Germline lookup yields CDR1 MGHRA and CDR2 YSYEKL. CDR3 length equals 14 residues. The chain's CDR3 is CASSPGQVGEKLFF. DNA of the CDR3: TGCGCCAGCAGCCCTGGCCAGGTTGGAGAAAAACTGTTTTTT.

This chain uses TRBV29-1 with TRBJ1-1; TRBD1 agrees at 7 bases. V lost 8 bases and J lost 0; bases outside the gene matches: 12. The CDR3 has 15 amino acids. Germline V gene sequence: CDR1 SQVTM, CDR2 ANQGSEA. The chain's CDR3 is CSYRQGWGMNTEAFF. CDR3 DNA sequence: TGCAGCTACCGACAGGGCTGGGGCATGAACACTGAAGCTTTCTTT.

This clonotype was counted many times. This chain joins TRBV20-1 and TRBJ2-2; 9 bases are shared with TRBD1. Germline loops: CDR1 DFQATT, CDR2 SNEGSKA (reference sequence). There are 12 residues in the CDR3. V gave up 6 bases and J gave up 6 bases; unmatched junction bases: 2. The CDR3 loop reads CSARQGAGELFF. CDR3 in DNA: TGCAGTGCAAGACAGGGGGCCGGGGAGCTGTTTTTT.

There are a few counts of this clonotype. This rearrangement joins TRBV12-3 or TRBV12-4 to TRBJ1-5; TRBD1 agrees at 8 bases. This CDR3 region has 14 residues. V gave up 2 bases and J gave up 7 bases; unmatched junction bases: 4. CDR3 loop: CASSLMAGGQPQHF. As DNA, the CDR3 is TGTGCCAGCAGTTTAATGGCAGGGGGCCAGCCCCAGCATTTT.

This clonotype was picked up many times. The J gene is TRBJ2-1, the V gene TRBV11-3; no firm D call. The CDR3 is made up of 14 amino acids. Germline values: CDR1 SGHNT, CDR2 YENEEA. Trimming took 4 bases from V and 7 from J, leaving 14 bases between them. Written as DNA, the CDR3 is TGTGCCAGCAGCTACGAACCAATCCGGAATGAGCAGTTCTTC. The encoded protein is CASSYEPIRNEQFF.

This clonotype appeared a few times. The chain carries TRBV2 and TRBJ2-1; TRBD2 might be the D (5 bases). CDR1 SNHLY and CDR2 FYNNEI come from the germline V gene. With 8 bases removed from V and 10 bases from J, the gap between germline ends came to 9 bases. The CDR3 spans 10 residues. The CDR3 loop reads CASLGGEQFF. In DNA, the CDR3 is TGTGCCAGCTTAGGCGGGGAGCAGTTCTTC.

The sample holds many counts of this clonotype. This chain joins TRBV20-1 and TRBJ2-1, with D unclear. CDR1 and CDR2 (germline): DFQATT, SNEGSKA (reference sequence). The CDR3 loop spans 12 amino acids. With 6 bases removed from V and 4 bases from J, the gap between germline ends came to 10 bases. The CDR3: CSAPDPYNEQFF. CDR3 bases: TGCAGTGCCCCGGACCCATACAATGAGCAGTTCTTC.

This clonotype has at least ten counts. V and J are TRBV5-6 and TRBJ2-7; maybe TRBD2 (6 bases). Germline lookup yields CDR1 SGHDT and CDR2 YYEEEE. V dropped 2 bases and J dropped 0 bases, with 15 bases sitting between them. The CDR3 contains 16 residues. In nucleotides, the CDR3 is TGTGCCAGCAGCTTATGGGAGGAAATCCCCTCCTACGAGCAGTACTTC. The encoded protein is CASSLWEEIPSYEQYF.

The table lists this clonotype with many counts. The genes are TRBV9 and TRBJ2-7; a weak D match, TRBD2 (5 bases). Germline CDR1 and CDR2: SGDLS and YYNGEE. This CDR3 is built from 14 residues. Trimming took 2 bases from V and 5 from J, leaving 14 bases between them. The CDR3 region has the DNA TGTGCCAGCAGCGTTTCCCCGGGAAGCAACGAGCAGTACTTC. Its translation is CASSVSPGSNEQYF.

This chain uses TRBV5-1 with TRBJ1-1, with no clear D. V lost 0 bases to trimming and J lost 4 bases, with 10 bases between them. The CDR3 spans 14 residues. Germline CDR1 SGHRS, CDR2 YFSETQ. The CDR3 loop is CASSLDSWSTEAFF. The CDR3 region has the DNA TGCGCCAGCAGCTTGGACAGCTGGAGCACTGAAGCTTTCTTT.

The V call is TRBV2, the J call TRBJ2-4; D gene uncertain. In germline, CDR1 is SNHLY, CDR2 FYNNEI. The CDR3 loop spans 13 amino acids. V was cut by 4 bases and J by 6 bases, with 10 bases left in between. The CDR3 coding sequence is TGTGCCAGCAGTGCGCAGGATCGAAACATTCAGTACTTC. Translated, it gives CASSAQDRNIQYF.

This clonotype was recorded many times. This rearrangement joins TRBV5-1 to TRBJ2-1, with D tentatively TRBD1 (6 bases). Looked up from germline, CDR1 is SGHRS and CDR2 is YFSETQ. Trimming cost V 8 bases and J 6 bases, with 12 bases left between them. CDR3 length: 12 residues. The CDR3 DNA reads as TGCGCCAGTTCCCGGGACATCAATGAGCAGTTCTTC. This translates into CASSRDINEQFF.